A single sample is the source of the 2 T cell receptor beta chains below, sequenced in a study of regulatory T cells in long-lasting Graves disease. Time point indicated: newly diagnosed GD, antithyroid drugs for less than 3 months. Extracted RNA from PBMCs served as the source of the TCR library. Arm-PCR of CDR3 regions with iRepertoire HTBI primers generated TCR beta libraries. TCRdb recomputed calls from the multiplex PCR reads with MiXCR, one row per CDR3 protein. Among 400,000 to 500,000 distinct CDR3 sequences listed, about 16% were seen once. This sample was also put to use in a study of T cells in Graves' hyperthyroidism and ophthalmopathy.

This specimen consisted of peripheral blood mononuclear cells (PBMCs), obtained at new diagnosis, from a patient treated with antithyroid drugs. All receptors come from a woman aged 30 to 39 with Graves disease.

This clonotype has a count of ten or more. V and J are TRBV12-3 or TRBV12-4 and TRBJ2-1, with D tentatively TRBD2 (7 bases). V dropped 7 bases and J dropped 5 bases, with 21 bases sitting between them. The CDR3 extends over 16 amino acids. The CDR3, as DNA: TGTGCCAGCACCCAAATCAGGGGAGGGATCGACAATGAGCAGTTCTTC. The encoded protein is CASTQIRGGIDNEQFF.

This clonotype has ten or more counts. The J gene is TRBJ2-7, the V gene TRBV5-1, with no clear D. The CDR3 is 17 amino acids. Trimming removed 4 bases from V and 1 base from J, with 21 bases in between. Germline values: CDR1 SGHRS, CDR2 YFSETQ. For the CDR3, the DNA is TGCGCCAGCAGCCCTAGTGCCCAGGCAGGCGGATCCTACGAGCAGTACTTC. Residues: CASSPSAQAGGSYEQYF.